The clone carrying this T cell receptor beta chain came up a few times. CDR3 length: 14 amino acids. Per the germline V gene, CDR1 is DFQATT and CDR2 is SNEGSKA (reference sequence). V lost 3 bases to trimming and J lost 2 bases; unmatched junction nucleotides: 4. TCRdb reprocessed the 5' RACE reads via MiXCR and lists one record per CDR3 protein. The table has roughly 40,000 distinct CDR3 sequences, approximately 31% seen once; the top ten hold around 3.5%. The chain uses TRBV20-1 and TRBJ2-7; 10 positions agree with TRBD2. Sequenced sample: memory CD4+ T cells sorted from a lymph node. Specified subset: memory CD4+ T cells, CD4+CD45RO+CD25-. This TCR was recovered from a female donor with breast cancer. The CDR3 sequence is CSARPLAGAYEQYF. DNA for the CDR3: TGCAGTGCTAGGCCTCTAGCGGGGGCCTACGAGCAGTACTTC.